A single T cell receptor (beta chain) is shown here with its context. Its specificity is unknown. This record belongs to a study of cytomegalovirus exposure and HLA in healthy donors. Points from the study as a whole: Being productive about 87% or about 30% of the time was typical of most TCR beta V segments in an earlier analysis.

PCR involved 60 Vbeta and 13 Jbeta primers. Sequencing was performed with immunoSEQ multiplex PCR; in TCRdb, only in-frame clones are kept and a portion is missing. The table has fewer than 60,000 clones, 60% to 80% seen once. The donors were healthy bone marrow donors. The TCR comes from a woman aged 40-49 years in good health and CMV-seropositive. The sample was PBMCs.

CDR3 DNA: TGTGCCAGCTCCTCCGGGGTGGGGGCAGGGAATAGCAATGAGCAGTTCTTC. Its translation: CASSSGVGAGNSNEQFF. The rearrangement uses TRBV5-5 and TRBJ2-1, with D maybe TRBD1 (6 bases). Trimming stripped 7 bases from V and 6 bases from J, with 26 bases between. CDR1 and CDR2 (germline): SGHKS, YYEKEE (reference sequence). This CDR3 comprises 17 residues.